These T cell receptor beta chains were read from a single sample in a study of OX40 agonist ivuxolimab in advanced cancers. Assay used: immunoSEQ multiplex PCR; TCRdb lists only in-frame clones, some missing. The repertoire holds around 76,000 clones, with approximately 87% as singletons. Sequenced here: CD4+ or CD8+ T cells sorted from blood, sampled in a trial of the OX40 agonist ivuxolimab. The receptors stem from an adult with an advanced solid tumor such as melanoma, head and neck, liver or kidney cancer. The conserved cysteine and the conserved F or W are not part of the CDR3 here.

TRBV4-3	TRBJ1-4	ASSQLGGRYEKLF
TRBV9	TRBJ2-1	ASSPTAVSYNEQF
TRBV5-4	TRBJ1-2	ASSLGGANYGYT
TRBV10-2	TRBJ2-5	ASSGYFAPTQY
TRBV5-1	TRBJ2-3	ASATRGPGTDTQY
TRBV5-4	TRBJ1-1	ASSSNRGNTEAF
TRBV19	TRBJ2-5	ASSVEETQY
TRBV7-2	TRBJ1-2	ASVHPSGPLGYT
TRBV7-8	TRBJ2-7	ASSSGQGFYEQY
TRBV2	TRBJ1-5	ASTGQTYLNQPQH
TRBV30	TRBJ1-1	AWSGGSSWGTEAF
TRBV5-5	TRBJ1-5	ASSLTFQGSNQPQH
TRBV11-2	TRBJ2-6	ASSFQGTGANVLT
TRBV30	TRBJ2-5	AWSVAGRTETQY
TRBV20-1	TRBJ2-5	SAQVLEAQY
TRBV18	TRBJ2-3	ASSPLERGVSTDTQY
TRBV9	TRBJ2-3	ASSGNTDTQY
TRBV19	TRBJ2-2	ASSIGLGTSGSGELF
TRBV30	TRBJ1-2	AWSVPGRGYT
TRBV30	TRBJ2-4	AWSMTGGMAKNIQY
TRBV18	TRBJ2-5	ASSLGTLQY
TRBV7-2	TRBJ2-7	ASSLRRDSYEQY
TRBV27	TRBJ2-1	ASSPGTAYNEQF
TRBV9	TRBJ2-2	ASSARLSSGTGELF
TRBV15	TRBJ1-1	ATSRRTGVNTEAF
TRBV5-4	TRBJ1-2	ASSSQQGGYGYT
TRBV4-1	TRBJ2-7	ASSLVAGTSYYEQY
TRBV9	TRBJ2-1	ASSLMSGRYLGREQF
TRBV29-1	TRBJ2-3	SVKTSGSTDTQY
TRBV20-1	TRBJ1-2	SQKRRDGYT
TRBV5-1	TRBJ1-2	ASFDRGQANYGYT
TRBV19	TRBJ1-5	ASSIQDQPQH
TRBV18	TRBJ2-3	ASSPLGLDTQY